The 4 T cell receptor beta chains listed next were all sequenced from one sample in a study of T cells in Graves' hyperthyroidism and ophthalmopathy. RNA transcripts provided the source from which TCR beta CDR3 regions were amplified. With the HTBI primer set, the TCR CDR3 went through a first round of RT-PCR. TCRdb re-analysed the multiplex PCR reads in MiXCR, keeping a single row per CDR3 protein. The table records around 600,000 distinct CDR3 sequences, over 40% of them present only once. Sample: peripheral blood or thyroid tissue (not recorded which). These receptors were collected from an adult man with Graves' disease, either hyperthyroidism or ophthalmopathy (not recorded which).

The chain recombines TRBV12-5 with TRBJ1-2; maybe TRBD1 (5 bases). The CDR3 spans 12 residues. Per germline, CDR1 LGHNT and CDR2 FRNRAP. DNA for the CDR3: TGTGCCAGCAACGCCGGGACGGAGGGCTACACCTTC. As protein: CASNAGTEGYTF.

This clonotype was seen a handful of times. CDR3: CASSAPWDVAEAFF. CDR3 in DNA: TGTGCCAGCAGTGCGCCGTGGGATGTGGCTGAAGCTTTCTTT. This rearrangement joins TRBV2 to TRBJ1-1; D is ambiguous. Germline CDR1 is SNHLY and CDR2 is FYNNEI. The CDR3 has 14 residues. V was clipped by 4 bases and J by 6 bases, with 15 bases between them.

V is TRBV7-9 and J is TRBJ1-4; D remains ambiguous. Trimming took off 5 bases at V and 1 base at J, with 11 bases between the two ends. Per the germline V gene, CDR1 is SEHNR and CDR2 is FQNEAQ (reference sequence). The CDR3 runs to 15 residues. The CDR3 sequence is CASSQDGETNEKLFF. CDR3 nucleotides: TGTGCCAGCAGCCAAGATGGCGAAACTAATGAAAAACTGTTTTTT.

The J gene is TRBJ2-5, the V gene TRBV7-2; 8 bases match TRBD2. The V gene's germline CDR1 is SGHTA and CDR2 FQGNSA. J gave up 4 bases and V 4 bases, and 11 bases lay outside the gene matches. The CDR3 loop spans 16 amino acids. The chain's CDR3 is CASSSGLAWDRETQYF. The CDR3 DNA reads TGTGCCAGCAGCTCAGGACTAGCTTGGGATCGAGAGACCCAGTACTTC.